Below, 12 T cell receptor beta chains from the same sample are listed, as sequenced in a study of regulatory T cells in long-lasting Graves disease. The TCR beta library used iRepertoire HTBI primers with Arm-PCR amplification of CDR3. TCRdb re-derived calls from the multiplex PCR reads in MiXCR, one entry per CDR3 protein. The data hold over 500,000 distinct CDR3 sequences, with more than 15% observed a single time. Time point of the sample: newly diagnosed GD, antithyroid drugs for less than 3 months. Isolated PBMC RNA provided the starting material for the TCR library. The data were also submitted as part of a second study, on T cells in Graves' hyperthyroidism and ophthalmopathy.

Source: peripheral blood mononuclear cells (PBMCs), taken at new diagnosis, from a patient treated with antithyroid drugs. Receptor source: a man younger than 35 with Graves disease.

As regards this clonotype: The germline gene is not matched at one end of the junction; a read error may be the cause. The chain links TRBV6-2 or TRBV6-3 to TRBJ2-5; D might be TRBD1 or TRBD2, each matching 7 bases. This CDR3 contains 14 residues. The germline V gene has CDR1 MNHEY and CDR2 SVGEGT. The CDR3 DNA reads TGTGCCAGCAGACCTCAGGGGGGGGAGGAGACCCGGTACTTC. Translation: CASRPQGGEETRYF.

This clonotype has a count of ten or more. The V gene is TRBV4-1, the J gene TRBJ2-7; D unclear. Trimming took off 6 bases at V and 0 bases at J, with 9 bases between the two ends. Germline loops: CDR1 MGHRA, CDR2 YSYEKL. The CDR3 spans 13 residues. The CDR3 nucleotides are TGCGCCAGCAGTACAGCCTCCTCCTACGAGCAGTACTTC. Its translation is CASSTASSYEQYF.

The CDR3 bases are TGTGCCAGCGTGAGCGAGCATAACACAGATACGCAGTATTTT. It encodes CASVSEHNTDTQYF. The rearrangement joins TRBV2 to TRBJ2-3; no reliable D call. Trimming left V 8 bases short and J 2 bases short, with 14 bases between. This CDR3 spans 14 amino acids. The germline CDR1 and CDR2 sequences are SNHLY and FYNNEI. Using reference TRBV2 and TRBJ2-3 for the parts outside the CDR3, the full variable domain is EPEVTQTPSHQVTQMGQEVILRCVPISNHLYFYWYRQILGQKVEFLVSFYNNEISEKSEIFDDQFSVERPDGSNFTLKIRSTKLEDSAMYFCASVSEHNTDTQYFGPGTRLTVL.

This clonotype was recorded many times. The chain links TRBV12-3 or TRBV12-4 to TRBJ2-3; D remains unclear. The CDR3 length is 15 residues. The ends were cut back, 2 bases at V and 6 bases at J, with 15 bases in the middle. The DNA of the CDR3 is TGTGCCAGCAGTTTATTCTCTCCTGGCGGTGATACGCAGTATTTT. It translates to CASSLFSPGGDTQYF.

The chain carries TRBV15 and TRBJ2-3; D gene unclear. The CDR3 is 13 residues long. The germline CDR1 and CDR2 sequences are LNHNV and YYDKDF (reference sequence). The V end lost 2 bases, the J end lost 12 bases, and 15 bases lay between the germline ends. The CDR3 coding sequence is TGTGCCACCAGCAGAATTCTAGACGCGGCCCAGTATTTT. It codes for CATSRILDAAQYF. The full variable domain, in which reference TRBV15 and TRBJ2-3 provide the parts outside the CDR3, is DAMVIQNPRYQVTQFGKPVTLSCSQTLNHNVMYWYQQKSSQAPKLLFHYYDKDFNNEADTPDNFQSRRPNTSFCFLDIRSPGLGDTAMYLCATSRILDAAQYFGPGTRLTVL.

This clonotype was recorded many times. V and J are TRBV5-1 and TRBJ1-4; D not certain. The germline V gene encodes CDR1 SGHRS and CDR2 YFSETQ. The ends were cut back, 5 bases at V and 7 bases at J, with 6 bases in the middle. This CDR3 has 11 residues. DNA for the CDR3: TGCGCCAGCAGAGAGGGTGAAAAACTGTTTTTT. This translates into CASREGEKLFF.

Notes on this clonotype: A clone one base away is much larger, so this may be a read error. The J gene is TRBJ2-1, the V gene TRBV27, with 11 bases fitting TRBD2. The germline V gene encodes CDR1 MNHEY and CDR2 SMNVEV (reference sequence). CDR3 length equals 14 residues. CDR3 sequence: CASSFGTSGYERFF. DNA for the CDR3: TGTGCCAGCAGTTTTGGGACTAGCGGCTATGAGCGGTTCTTC.

This clonotype came up many times. The chain links TRBV20-1 to TRBJ2-3; 7 bases are shared with TRBD2. V lost 4 bases, J lost 6 bases, and 13 bases stayed unmatched. This CDR3 spans 15 amino acids. From germline, CDR1 is DFQATT and CDR2 SNEGSKA (reference sequence). Written as DNA, the CDR3 is TGCAGTGCTACCGACCCGGGAGGAACGTGGGATACGCAGTATTTT. The encoded protein is CSATDPGGTWDTQYF.

The chain employs TRBV4-1 and TRBJ1-2; perhaps TRBD1 as D (6 bases). CDR3 length equals 18 residues. Germline CDR1 is MGHRA and CDR2 is YSYEKL. V lost 1 base to trimming and J lost 4 bases, with 22 bases between them. The CDR3 DNA reads TGCGCCAGCAGCCAAGGAACCCGACAGGCCTCAGGGGTCTATGGCTACACCTTC. Its protein product is CASSQGTRQASGVYGYTF.

This clonotype came up many times. The chain recombines TRBV28 with TRBJ2-5, with 8 bases that match TRBD1. Germline CDR1 MDHEN, CDR2 SYDVKM. The CDR3 loop spans 15 amino acids. V was pared by 0 bases and J by 5 bases, with 5 bases of the junction left unmatched. CDR3 coding DNA: TGTGCCAGCAGTTTATGGGACAGGGTACGGGAGACCCAGTACTTC. This encodes CASSLWDRVRETQYF.

The chain carries TRBV5-1 and TRBJ1-4; maybe TRBD1 (5 bases). This CDR3 has 14 amino acids. CDR1 SGHRS and CDR2 YFSETQ come from the germline V gene. The V and J ends lost 4 bases and 6 bases respectively, with 13 bases between them. In DNA form, the CDR3 reads TGCGCCAGCAGCCGTATGGGGGTGGATGAAAAACTGTTTTTT. This translates into CASSRMGVDEKLFF.

This clonotype was counted a few times. This rearrangement joins TRBV9 to TRBJ2-3; possible D gene TRBD2, 6 bases. Germline V gene lookup returns CDR1 SGDLS and CDR2 YYNGEE. Trimming took off 4 bases at V and 1 base at J, with 13 bases between the two ends. CDR3 length equals 15 residues. The CDR3 protein is CASSTSFGRTDTQYF. CDR3 sequence (DNA): TGTGCCAGCAGCACTAGCTTTGGACGCACAGATACGCAGTATTTT.